This note documents a single T cell receptor beta chain sequence. Its antigen is currently unknown. The entry originates in a study of response to subunit inactivated influenza vaccine. TCRdb re-analysed the RT-PCR reads in MiXCR, keeping a single row per CDR3 protein. This repertoire shows fewer than 700,000 distinct CDR3 sequences, 10% to 15% found once; its top ten account for around 13%. V dropped 6 bases and J dropped 1 base, with 16 bases sitting between them. The CDR3 contains 16 residues. Germline CDR1 MDHEN, CDR2 SYDVKM. Study outcomes and limitations: The authors suggested that few new T cells are recruited per seasonal influenza vaccination.

The sequence came from a man in his fifties who received an inactivated influenza vaccine. The chain employs TRBV28 and TRBJ2-1; D might be TRBD1 (5 bases). The input for sequencing was PBMCs from blood, taken 45 days after vaccination. The CDR3 DNA is TGTGCCAGCAGCCCCTACGGTAGGGGTTCCTACAATGAGCAGTTCTTC. Translating gives CASSPYGRGSYNEQFF.